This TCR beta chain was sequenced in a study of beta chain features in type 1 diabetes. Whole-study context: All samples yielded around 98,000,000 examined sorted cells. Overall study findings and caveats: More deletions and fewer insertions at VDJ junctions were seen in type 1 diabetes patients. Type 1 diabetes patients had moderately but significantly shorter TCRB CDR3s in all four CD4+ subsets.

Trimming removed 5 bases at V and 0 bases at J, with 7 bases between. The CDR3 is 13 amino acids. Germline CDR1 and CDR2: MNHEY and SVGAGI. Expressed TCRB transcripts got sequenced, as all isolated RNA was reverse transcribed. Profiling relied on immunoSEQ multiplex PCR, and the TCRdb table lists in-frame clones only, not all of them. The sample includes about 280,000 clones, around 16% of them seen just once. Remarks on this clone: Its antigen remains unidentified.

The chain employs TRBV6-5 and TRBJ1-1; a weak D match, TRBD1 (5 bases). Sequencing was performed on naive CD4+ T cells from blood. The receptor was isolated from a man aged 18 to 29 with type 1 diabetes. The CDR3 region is CASSQGMNTEAFF. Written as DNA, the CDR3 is TGTGCCAGCAGTCAGGGCATGAACACTGAAGCTTTCTTT.